Presented here are 17 T cell receptor beta chains from one specimen sequenced in a study of blood T cells in healthy people across ages. PCR was performed a second time for about 7 to 11 cycles using a sample-barcoded 5' primer and a J-beta primer mix. A single record per CDR3 protein comes from TCRdb applying MiXCR to the 5' RACE reads. The sample carries roughly 2 million distinct CDR3 sequences, around half recorded once. The specimen sequenced was blood. These receptors were obtained from a woman in her thirties or forties in good health.

The chain uses TRBV7-2 and TRBJ2-5; D may match TRBD1 or TRBD2 (6 bases each). The length of the CDR3 is 16 residues. Germline V gene data show CDR1 as SGHTA and CDR2 as FQGNSA. Trimming shortened V by 1 base and J by 11 bases, and 23 bases separated the two germline ends. DNA for the CDR3: TGTGCCAGCAGCTTAGGTCGGGGGCGCCCCTACAATGAGCAGTACTTC. It is translated as CASSLGRGRPYNEQYF.

The chain employs TRBV5-1 and TRBJ1-2; D remains ambiguous. V lost 0 bases and J lost 8, with 14 bases in between. Germline-derived CDR1 and CDR2 are SGHRS and YFSETQ. The CDR3 length is 14 residues. The CDR3 nucleotides read TGCGCCAGCAGCTTGGCGGGCAACCCTATCGGCTACACCTTC. Its translation: CASSLAGNPIGYTF.

This rearrangement joins TRBV7-9 to TRBJ1-5, with 8 bases identical to TRBD1. This CDR3 comprises 14 residues. Losses at the gene ends were 5 bases for V and 6 bases for J; bases not matched to a gene: 6. Germline lookup yields CDR1 SEHNR and CDR2 FQNEAQ (reference sequence). The CDR3 bases are TGTGCCAGCAGCGCCGACAGGGGAGGTCAGCCCCAGCATTTT. Protein product: CASSADRGGQPQHF.

This clonotype has just one count. The chain uses TRBV5-5 and TRBJ2-4; 10 bases are shared with TRBD2. The CDR3 sequence is 15 residues long. Germline V lookup: CDR1 SGHKS, CDR2 YYEKEE (reference sequence). V lost 4 bases and J lost 4; bases outside the gene matches: 5. The CDR3 nucleotides read TGTGCCAGCAGCCCTGAAGCGGGGGGGAAAAACATTCAGTACTTC. Its translation is CASSPEAGGKNIQYF.

The chain links TRBV2 to TRBJ1-2; TRBD1 agrees at 8 bases. V lost 3 bases, J lost 7 bases, and 4 bases stayed unmatched. The CDR3 has 13 amino acids. Germline values: CDR1 SNHLY, CDR2 FYNNEI. The CDR3 nucleotides are TGTGCCAGCAGTGAGCAGGGGGCGGCTGGCTACACCTTC. It specifies CASSEQGAAGYTF.

This chain joins TRBV20-1 and TRBJ1-4; no firm D call. V gave up 0 bases and J gave up 3 bases, with 11 bases separating them. Looked up from germline, CDR1 is DFQATT and CDR2 is SNEGSKA (reference sequence). The CDR3 is 15 residues long. The CDR3 spells CSARERRLSNEKLFF. DNA of the CDR3: TGCAGTGCTAGAGAGCGCAGGCTCTCTAATGAAAAACTGTTTTTT.

The chain uses TRBV10-3 and TRBJ2-5; D may be TRBD2 (5 bases). This CDR3 is built from 11 residues. The germline V gene encodes CDR1 ENHRY and CDR2 SYGVKD. V shed 6 bases and J shed 5 bases, with 7 bases lying between them. Here the CDR3 DNA reads TGTGCCATCAGGGGCGGGGAGACCCAGTACTTC. This codes for CAIRGGETQYF.

There are a few counts of this clonotype. The chain combines TRBV24-1 with TRBJ2-5; D may be TRBD1 or TRBD2 (6 bases each). With 3 bases removed from V and 3 bases from J, the gap between germline ends came to 16 bases. The germline gives CDR1 KGHDR, CDR2 SFDVKD. The CDR3 runs 16 residues. CDR3 nucleotide sequence: TGTGCCACCAGTGATAAAGGAGGGACATTGAAAGAGACCCAGTACTTC. Encoded protein: CATSDKGGTLKETQYF.

This sequence joins TRBV29-1 and TRBJ2-5; 15 nucleotides line up with TRBD2. The V gene's germline CDR1 is SQVTM and CDR2 ANQGSEA. CDR3 size: 16 residues. V shed 4 bases and J 2 bases; nucleotides not matched to a gene: 5. CDR3 nucleotides: TGCAGCGTTGTTTCGGGACTAGCGGGGGGACAAGAGACCCAGTACTTC. Protein sequence: CSVVSGLAGGQETQYF. Based on the CDR3 plus reference TRBV29-1 and TRBJ2-5, the full variable domain is SAVISQKPSRDICQRGTSLTIQCQVDSQVTMMFWYRQQPGQSLTLIATANQGSEATYESGFVIDKFPISRPNLTFSTLTVSNMSPEDSSIYLCSVVSGLAGGQETQYFGPGTRLLVL.

This clonotype was found many times. The chain uses TRBV12-3 or TRBV12-4 and TRBJ2-6; TRBD1 agrees at 11 bases. The CDR3 is 21 residues long. V trimming: 4 bases; J trimming: 0 bases; junction bases outside the gene matches: 14. CDR3 region: CASSSPDRGPRKSSGANVLTF. Written as DNA, the CDR3 is TGTGCCAGCAGTTCCCCGGACAGGGGGCCAAGGAAAAGCTCTGGGGCCAACGTCCTGACTTTC.

The chain combines TRBV20-1 with TRBJ1-2; 8 nucleotides align to TRBD1. CDR1 is DFQATT, CDR2 SNEGSKA, per germline (reference sequence). The CDR3 covers 17 residues. Unmatched junction bases numbered 13, after V lost 1 base and J lost 3 bases. CDR3 amino acids: CSARGPGGRGLHYGYTF. DNA for the CDR3: TGCAGTGCTAGAGGGCCCGGGGGCAGGGGGCTTCACTATGGCTACACCTTC.

This clonotype was picked up one time. This sequence joins TRBV4-1 and TRBJ1-4; D might be TRBD1 (6 bases). The CDR3 has 15 residues. Germline V gene sequence: CDR1 MGHRA, CDR2 YSYEKL. Trimming took 3 bases from V and 4 from J, leaving 12 bases between them. The CDR3 DNA is TGCGCCAGCAGCCATACCAGGGGAGGTAATGAAAAACTGTTTTTT. Its translation is CASSHTRGGNEKLFF.

The rearrangement joins TRBV7-9 to TRBJ2-7, with D possibly being TRBD1 or TRBD2 (6 bases each). Per the germline V gene, CDR1 is SEHNR and CDR2 is FQNEAQ (reference sequence). V was shortened by 3 bases and J by 2 bases, with 17 bases between the two germline ends. CDR3 length: 16 residues. Here the CDR3 reads CASSFPRGEATYEQYF. The CDR3 DNA reads as TGTGCCAGCAGCTTCCCGAGGGGGGAGGCTACCTACGAGCAGTACTTC.

The CDR3 DNA is TGCAGTATTGATCGTGGCTCTGGGGCCAACGTCCTGACTTTC. Translation: CSIDRGSGANVLTF. V gene TRBV20-1 combines with J gene TRBJ2-6; D unresolved. The V and J ends lost 8 bases and 0 bases respectively, with 11 bases between them. The V gene's germline CDR1 is DFQATT and CDR2 SNEGSKA (reference sequence). The CDR3 runs to 14 residues.

The chain has TRBV28 and TRBJ2-1; D gene uncertain. This CDR3 has 13 amino acids. V lost 7 bases and J 10 bases, leaving 17 bases between the germline ends. Germline V gene data show CDR1 as MDHEN and CDR2 as SYDVKM. Written as DNA, the CDR3 is TGTGCCAGCAACCTCGGGCTTCTCTACGAGCAGTTCTTC. As protein: CASNLGLLYEQFF.

The CDR3 region has the DNA TGTGCCATCAGTGAGTTAGCGGGGGCCGTCACAGATACGCAGTATTTT. It encodes CAISELAGAVTDTQYF. This rearrangement joins TRBV10-3 to TRBJ2-3, with 9 nucleotides matching TRBD2. The CDR3 is 16 amino acids. From germline, CDR1 is ENHRY and CDR2 SYGVKD. After removal of 1 base from V and 2 bases from J, the junction contained 4 bases not matched to a gene.

The V call is TRBV10-3, the J call TRBJ2-7; D may correspond to TRBD1 or TRBD2 (6 bases each). The CDR3 extends over 15 amino acids. CDR1 ENHRY and CDR2 SYGVKD come from the germline V gene. With 3 bases removed from V and 3 bases from J, the gap between germline ends came to 15 bases. The CDR3 reads CAISDSGRGVYEQYF. In nucleotides, the CDR3 is TGTGCCATCAGTGACTCCGGAAGGGGGGTCTACGAGCAGTACTTC.